The T cell receptor beta chain under discussion was sequenced for a study of blood T cell repertoires in COVID-19. Background on the study: The United States, Italy and Spain supplied acute and convalescent COVID-19 samples. The analysed material was cDNA or gDNA that came from T cells, B-cell-depleted T cells, or PBMCs.

Original analysis: The authors estimated nucleated cell counts from reference gene primer amplification. TCRdb keeps only in-frame clones here, not all; method: immunoSEQ multiplex PCR. Clonal size and the V and J genes are those of that table, whereas D and trimming came from the DNA. This table holds around 100,000 clones, about 88% found once. The CDR3 covers 14 residues. Germline lookup yields CDR1 SGHTA and CDR2 FQGNSA. Trimming left V 4 bases short and J 4 bases short, with 10 bases between. This receptor was identified in a man in his forties with acute or convalescent COVID-19. This rearrangement joins TRBV7-2 to TRBJ1-4, with a weak D call TRBD1 (5 bases). Sample: peripheral blood. The CDR3 coding sequence is TGTGCCAGCAGCTCGGGGGGATTTAATGAAAAACTGTTTTTT. This translates into CASSSGGFNEKLFF. The variable domain in full, completed from reference TRBV7-2 and TRBJ1-4, reads GAGVSQSPSNKVTEKGKDVELRCDPISGHTALYWYRQSLGQGLEFLIYFQGNSAPDKSGLPSDRFSAERTGGSVSTLTIQRTQQEDSAVYLCASSSGGFNEKLFFGSGTQLSVL.